The 22 T cell receptor beta chains below come from one sample, sequenced in a study of OX40 agonist ivuxolimab in advanced cancers. The table came from immunoSEQ multiplex PCR; TCRdb's copy has only in-frame clones and leaves some out. The table lists tens of thousands of clones, approximately 90% of them singletons, with around 0.45% in the top ten. Source: CD4+ or CD8+ T cells sorted from blood, taken in a trial of the OX40 agonist ivuxolimab. The receptors originated from an adult with an advanced solid tumor such as melanoma, head and neck, liver or kidney cancer.

The gene calls are TRBV5-1 and TRBJ1-2, with D perhaps TRBD1 (6 bases). Trimming took 4 bases from V and 6 from J, leaving 19 bases between them. CDR1 and CDR2 (germline): SGHRS, YFSETQ. The CDR3 spans 15 residues. CDR3 sequence: CASSLGGGTPHGYTF. CDR3 nucleotides: TGCGCCAGCAGCCTCGGGGGGGGGACACCCCATGGCTACACCTTC. Full variable domain (missing parts from reference TRBV5-1 and TRBJ1-2): KAGVTQTPRYLIKTRGQQVTLSCSPISGHRSVSWYQQTPGQGLQFLFEYFSETQRNKGNFPGRFSGRQFSNSRSEMNVSTLELGDSALYLCASSLGGGTPHGYTFGSGTRLTVV.

The rearrangement uses TRBV29-1 and TRBJ1-5, with a possible D match to TRBD1 (5 bases). The CDR3 totals 12 residues. Germline loops: CDR1 SQVTM, CDR2 ANQGSEA. DNA for the CDR3: TGCAGTACGGGGGGAGTGGATCAGCCCCAGCATTTT. Translated, it gives CSTGGVDQPQHF.

The chain combines TRBV28 with TRBJ2-5; D possibly corresponds to TRBD1 (5 bases). The CDR3 has 13 amino acids. Trimming pared 5 bases from V and 5 bases from J, leaving 12 bases between. Germline CDR1 and CDR2: MDHEN and SYDVKM. CDR3 bases: TGTGCCAGCAGTCTCCAGGGATGGGAGACCCAGTACTTC. It translates to CASSLQGWETQYF.

Details on this clone: Other DNA sequences in this specimen translate into the identical CDR3. CDR3 sequence (DNA): TGTGCCAGCTCACCAACCAGGGAGACCCAGTACTTC. The encoded protein is CASSPTRETQYF. V gene TRBV18 combines with J gene TRBJ2-5; D gene unclear. The CDR3 totals 12 residues. Germline values: CDR1 KGHSH, CDR2 LQKENI. V gave up 2 bases and J gave up 5 bases, with 6 bases separating them.

The rearrangement uses TRBV6-5 and TRBJ1-2; a weak D match, TRBD1 (5 bases). Per the germline V gene, CDR1 is MNHEY and CDR2 is SVGAGI. The CDR3 is made up of 14 amino acids. Trimming removed 4 bases at V and 2 bases at J, with 11 bases between. CDR3 loop: CASSSGRRNYGYTF. CDR3 coding DNA: TGTGCCAGCAGTTCGGGACGGAGAAACTATGGCTACACCTTC.

This clone was detected once. The chain recombines TRBV5-1 with TRBJ1-3; D is uncertain. The ends were cut back, 4 bases at V and 4 bases at J, with 15 bases in the middle. CDR1 and CDR2 from the germline V gene are SGHRS and YFSETQ. The CDR3 extends over 15 amino acids. CDR3 DNA sequence: TGCGCCAGCAGCCTCGCCCGGAGTTCAGGAAACACCATATATTTT. Its protein product is CASSLARSSGNTIYF.

This chain uses TRBV5-4 with TRBJ2-5; tentatively, D is TRBD1 (5 bases). Germline CDR1 reads SGHNT; CDR2 reads YYREEE (reference sequence). Trimming took off 4 bases at V and 5 bases at J, with 15 bases between the two ends. The CDR3 is made up of 14 amino acids. CDR3 amino acids: CASSGSQGLETQYF. The CDR3, as DNA: TGTGCCAGCAGCGGCTCCCAGGGCCTGGAGACCCAGTACTTC.

The chain carries TRBV13 and TRBJ1-1; tentatively, D is TRBD1 (6 bases). Per the germline V gene, CDR1 is PRHDT and CDR2 is FYEKMQ (reference sequence). This CDR3 is 16 amino acids long. V lost 4 bases and J 0 bases, leaving 15 bases between the germline ends. CDR3 sequence: CASSSGQKYMNTEAFF. In nucleotides, the CDR3 is TGTGCCAGCAGCTCGGGACAAAAATACATGAACACTGAAGCTTTCTTT. The full variable domain, in which reference TRBV13 and TRBJ1-1 provide the parts outside the CDR3, is AAGVIQSPRHLIKEKRETATLKCYPIPRHDTVYWYQQGPGQDPQFLISFYEKMQSDKGSIPDRFSAQQFSDYHSELNMSSLELGDSALYFCASSSGQKYMNTEAFFGQGTRLTVV.

The count of this clone is one. The rearrangement uses TRBV6-5 and TRBJ2-7, with D perhaps TRBD1 (5 bases). The V gene's germline CDR1 is MNHEY and CDR2 SVGAGI. The CDR3 loop spans 15 amino acids. The V end lost 5 bases, the J end lost 0 bases, and 14 bases lay between the germline ends. CDR3 sequence: CASSPDITGSYEQYF. For the CDR3, the DNA is TGTGCCAGCAGTCCGGACATAACCGGCTCCTACGAGCAGTACTTC.

The chain joins TRBV7-9 to TRBJ2-1; unclear D gene. This CDR3 contains 15 residues. V was trimmed by 3 bases and J by 5 bases, leaving 14 bases between them. CDR1 is SEHNR and CDR2 is FQNEAQ in the germline V gene (reference sequence). CDR3 region: CASSFGRFTHNEQFF. The CDR3 DNA follows: TGTGCCAGCAGCTTTGGAAGATTCACCCACAATGAGCAGTTCTTC.

V usage is TRBV29-1 and J usage is TRBJ2-5; D is possibly TRBD2 (5 bases). There are 11 residues in the CDR3. The germline V and J ends were trimmed by 4 bases and 4 bases, with 7 bases remaining between them. Germline loops: CDR1 SQVTM, CDR2 ANQGSEA. The CDR3 reads CSVGTLETQYF. The CDR3 nucleotides are TGCAGCGTTGGGACTTTAGAGACCCAGTACTTC.

V usage is TRBV6-1 and J usage is TRBJ2-5; TRBD1 agrees at 7 bases. The DNA end is a closer match to TRBJ2-7, so the J assignment may be wrong. Germline CDR1 MNHNS, CDR2 SASEGT. This CDR3 comprises 14 residues. The CDR3 is CASNSRTGSYEQYF. The CDR3 nucleotides read TGTGCCAGCAACTCACGGACAGGAAGCTACGAGCAGTACTTC.

The chain employs TRBV6-5 and TRBJ1-1, with TRBD1 matching 9 bases. The CDR3 consists of 15 residues. The germline gives CDR1 MNHEY, CDR2 SVGAGI. V shed 4 bases and J 6 bases; nucleotides not matched to a gene: 9. CDR3 region: CASSSDRGGRAEAFF. In nucleotides, the CDR3 is TGTGCCAGCAGTTCTGACAGGGGGGGGAGGGCTGAAGCTTTCTTT.

This clone was seen once. The chain couples TRBV6-6 to TRBJ1-6; weak D call: TRBD1 (6 bases). Germline-derived CDR1 and CDR2 are MNHNY and SVGAGI (reference sequence). V lost 7 bases to trimming and J lost 12 bases, with 16 bases between them. The CDR3 extends over 13 amino acids. This CDR3 reads CASKGTGARPLHF. The CDR3 DNA reads TGTGCCAGCAAGGGGACGGGGGCAAGACCCCTCCACTTT.

This clone has only one observation. The chain couples TRBV7-2 to TRBJ2-1; perhaps TRBD1 as D (6 bases). Germline CDR1 SGHTA, CDR2 FQGNSA. There are 13 residues in the CDR3. The V end lost 5 bases, the J end lost 4 bases, and 9 bases lay between the germline ends. The CDR3 loop reads CASSPGQYNEQFF. CDR3 nucleotides: TGTGCCAGCAGCCCCGGACAGTACAATGAGCAGTTCTTC.

The chain combines TRBV14 with TRBJ2-5, with D perhaps matching TRBD1 or TRBD2 (5 bases each). The V end was cut by 5 bases, the J end by 4 bases, with 17 bases between. Germline V gives CDR1 SGHDN, CDR2 FVKESK. This CDR3 has 15 residues. The CDR3 protein is CASSEWGKAGETQYF. Here the CDR3 DNA reads TGTGCCAGCAGCGAGTGGGGGAAGGCGGGAGAGACCCAGTACTTC.

The rearrangement links TRBV5-1 to TRBJ1-3; TRBD1 might be the D (6 bases). The V gene lost 0 bases and the J gene lost 1 base, with 17 bases spanning the gap. The CDR3 loop spans 18 amino acids. CDR1 is SGHRS and CDR2 is YFSETQ in the germline V gene. CDR3 coding DNA: TGCGCCAGCAGCTTGGCCCTTCCGACGAGGGGGTCTGGAAACACCATATATTTT. This gives the protein CASSLALPTRGSGNTIYF.

As for this clone: Other DNA variants within this sample encode the same CDR3. The chain links TRBV5-4 to TRBJ2-3; D gene uncertain. The CDR3 loop spans 11 amino acids. V lost 3 bases and J lost 2, with 1 base in between. The germline CDR1 and CDR2 sequences are SGHNT and YYREEE (reference sequence). The CDR3 here is CASSSTDTQYF. As DNA, the CDR3 is TGTGCCAGCAGCTCCACAGATACGCAGTATTTT.

V and J are TRBV28 and TRBJ2-3; D uncertain. Trimming stripped 7 bases from V and 2 bases from J, with 13 bases between. The CDR3 length is 14 residues. Looked up from germline, CDR1 is MDHEN and CDR2 is SYDVKM. This CDR3 reads CASKKAYVTDTQYF. CDR3 DNA sequence: TGTGCCAGCAAGAAGGCTTATGTCACAGATACGCAGTATTTT.

The V gene is TRBV11-3, the J gene TRBJ2-7, with D maybe TRBD2 (6 bases). This CDR3 spans 15 amino acids. CDR1 and CDR2 from the germline V gene are SGHNT and YENEEA. V lost 2 bases, J lost 4 bases, and 15 bases lay in between. The CDR3 DNA is TGTGCCAGCAGCTTATGGCCGGGGGAGGCGTACGAGCAGTACTTC. Protein product: CASSLWPGEAYEQYF.

This chain joins TRBV2 and TRBJ1-2; the match to TRBD1 covers 8 bases. This CDR3 has 14 residues. J lost 12 bases, V lost 8 bases, and 17 bases had no gene match. Germline V gene sequence: CDR1 SNHLY, CDR2 FYNNEI. CDR3 nucleotide sequence: TGTGCCAGCGGTCTAGGCCAGGGGGCTAGTACCGACACCTTC. Protein product: CASGLGQGASTDTF.

The chain carries TRBV4-1 and TRBJ1-5; D is unclear. The length of the CDR3 is 16 residues. Trimming left V 0 bases short and J 0 bases short, with 9 bases between. CDR1 and CDR2 from the germline V gene are MGHRA and YSYEKL. In nucleotides, the CDR3 is TGCGCCAGCAGCCAAGATACGGCAGATAGCAATCAGCCCCAGCATTTT. This sequence encodes CASSQDTADSNQPQHF.